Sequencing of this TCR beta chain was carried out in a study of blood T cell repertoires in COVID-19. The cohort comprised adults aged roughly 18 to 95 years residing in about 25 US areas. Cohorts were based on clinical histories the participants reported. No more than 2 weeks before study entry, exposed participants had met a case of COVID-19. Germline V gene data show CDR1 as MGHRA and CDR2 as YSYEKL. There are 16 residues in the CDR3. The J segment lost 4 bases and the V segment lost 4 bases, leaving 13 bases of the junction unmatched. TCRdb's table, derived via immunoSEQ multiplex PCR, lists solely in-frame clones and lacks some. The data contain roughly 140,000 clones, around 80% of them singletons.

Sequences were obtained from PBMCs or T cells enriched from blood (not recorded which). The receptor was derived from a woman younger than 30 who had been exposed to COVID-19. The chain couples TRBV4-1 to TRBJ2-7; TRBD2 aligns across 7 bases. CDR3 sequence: CASSLSGGRDFYEQYF. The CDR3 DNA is TGCGCCAGCAGCCTATCGGGAGGACGAGACTTTTACGAGCAGTACTTC.